The source of this T cell receptor beta chain is a study of naive and memory T cell subsets. The CDR3 is made up of 14 amino acids. V lost 0 bases and J 2 bases, leaving 6 bases between the germline ends. In germline, CDR1 is SGDLS, CDR2 YYNGEE. Four PCR rounds used nested alpha and beta constant region primers plus the SP2 primer. TCRdb re-derived calls from the 5' RACE reads in MiXCR, one entry per CDR3 protein. This table holds about 62,000 distinct CDR3 sequences, around 8% found once. An oligonucleotide containing a UMI was ligated to the 3' end of TCR cDNA. The V gene is TRBV9, the J gene TRBJ1-3; a possible D gene is TRBD1 (5 bases). The clonotype comes from a female donor in good health. For the CDR3, the DNA is TGTGCCAGCAGCGTAGGACAGCCTGGAAACACCATATATTTT. This sequence encodes CASSVGQPGNTIYF.